A single sample is the source of the 24 T cell receptor beta chains below, sequenced in a study of technical replicates of blood from a handful of donors. Generated by immunoSEQ multiplex PCR, the TCRdb table keeps only in-frame clones and is missing some. The sample carries tens of thousands of clones, about 91% recorded once. The sequenced sample consisted of T cells isolated from PBMCs. These receptors came from a human donor in good health.

The chain links TRBV7-9 to TRBJ1-2; TRBD1 might be the D (6 bases). Germline V gene lookup returns CDR1 SEHNR and CDR2 FQNEAQ (reference sequence). V lost 5 bases and J 0 bases, leaving 13 bases between the germline ends. The CDR3 length is 15 residues. This chain's CDR3 is CASSEGQTANYGYTF. The CDR3 DNA reads TGTGCCAGCAGCGAAGGACAGACGGCTAACTATGGCTACACCTTC.

The rearrangement joins TRBV13 to TRBJ2-2; D is possibly TRBD2 (5 bases). Germline V gene sequence: CDR1 PRHDT, CDR2 FYEKMQ (reference sequence). This CDR3 has 15 residues. Between the trimmed V and J ends, which lost 5 bases and 2 bases, there was a span of 12 bases. The CDR3 is CASSRGLSNTGELFF. In DNA, the CDR3 is TGTGCCAGCAGCCGAGGACTGAGTAACACCGGGGAGCTGTTTTTT.

This clone was counted between two and nine times. V and J are TRBV19 and TRBJ1-1, with 7 bases that match TRBD1. Trimming cost V 3 bases and J 4 bases; bases outside gene matches: 5. The CDR3 spans 14 residues. The germline V gene encodes CDR1 LNHDA and CDR2 SQIVND (reference sequence). The CDR3 coding sequence is TGTGCCAGTAGTATTGGCTCAGGGGGCACTGAAGCTTTCTTT. Translating it yields CASSIGSGGTEAFF.

CDR3 sequence reads: CASSYSGGEYDEKLFF. In DNA form, the CDR3 reads TGTGCCAGCAGTTACTCGGGGGGAGAGTATGATGAAAAACTGTTTTTT. The chain recombines TRBV6-5 with TRBJ1-4, with D possibly TRBD1 on 5 matching bases. Deletions cut 0 bases from V and 6 bases from J, with 14 bases between. The CDR3 consists of 16 residues. CDR1 and CDR2 from the germline V gene are MNHEY and SVGAGI.

The rearrangement uses TRBV13 and TRBJ2-7; maybe TRBD2 (5 bases). V was pared by 6 bases and J by 5 bases, with 14 bases between. Germline lookup yields CDR1 PRHDT and CDR2 FYEKMQ (reference sequence). The CDR3 consists of 13 residues. The CDR3 DNA sequence: TGTGCCAGCAGTCGGGGTCCCAACGACGAGCAGTACTTC. Encoded protein: CASSRGPNDEQYF.

The J gene is TRBJ2-5, the V gene TRBV6-4; TRBD2 matches 7 bases. The CDR3 is made up of 15 amino acids. The V gene end was trimmed by 0 bases and the J gene end by 1 base; junction bases not matched to a gene: 2. Germline CDR1 is MRHNA and CDR2 is SNTAGT. The CDR3, as DNA: TGTGCCAGCAGTGACTCGCCGGGGGGCCAAGAGACCCAGTACTTC. This encodes CASSDSPGGQETQYF.

The rearrangement joins TRBV11-1 to TRBJ2-1; 8 bases are shared with TRBD2. The CDR3 runs 15 residues. V was pared by 3 bases and J by 4 bases, with 5 bases of the junction left unmatched. Germline V CDR1 and CDR2: SGHAT, FQDESV (reference sequence). CDR3 sequence: CASSFRTSRYNEQFF. In nucleotides, the CDR3 is TGTGCCAGCAGCTTTAGGACTAGCCGTTACAATGAGCAGTTCTTC. Filled out from reference TRBV11-1 and TRBJ2-1, the complete variable domain reads EAEVAQSPRYKITEKSQAVAFWCDPISGHATLYWYRQILGQGPELLVQFQDESVVDDSQLPKDRFSAERLKGVDSTLKIQPAELGDSAMYLCASSFRTSRYNEQFFGPGTRLTVL.

This chain uses TRBV5-1 with TRBJ1-5; D is possibly TRBD1 (6 bases). The CDR3 is made up of 15 amino acids. Trimming took 0 bases from V and 5 from J, leaving 12 bases between them. The germline V gene has CDR1 SGHRS and CDR2 YFSETQ. DNA for the CDR3: TGCGCCAGCAGCTTGGGGCAGGGGCCCTATCAGCCCCAGCATTTT. This gives the protein CASSLGQGPYQPQHF.

The V and J genes are TRBV5-4 and TRBJ1-1; D is perhaps TRBD1 (6 bases). The V end was cut by 3 bases, the J end by 4 bases, with 7 bases between. Per the germline V gene, CDR1 is SGHNT and CDR2 is YYREEE (reference sequence). CDR3 length: 12 amino acids. CDR3 in DNA: TGTGCCAGCAGCTCACAGGGCACTGAAGCTTTCTTT. Encoded protein: CASSSQGTEAFF.

This sequence joins TRBV28 and TRBJ1-5, with D possibly matching TRBD1 (5 bases). In germline, CDR1 is MDHEN, CDR2 SYDVKM. Trimming took 7 bases from V and 4 from J, leaving 23 bases between them. The CDR3 spans 17 residues. The CDR3 loop reads CASTGGAARAFNQPQHF. For the CDR3, the DNA is TGTGCCAGCACGGGTGGGGCAGCACGGGCCTTTAATCAGCCCCAGCATTTT.

The chain is built from TRBV5-1 and TRBJ1-1; TRBD1 matches 10 bases. The CDR3 sequence is 16 residues long. J was trimmed by 5 bases and V by 3 bases; bases with no gene match: 10. Germline V gene sequence: CDR1 SGHRS, CDR2 YFSETQ. The CDR3 loop reads CASSSPGQGWLTEAFF. The CDR3 DNA sequence: TGCGCCAGCAGCTCCCCGGGACAGGGGTGGTTGACTGAAGCTTTCTTT.

The genes are TRBV19 and TRBJ2-1; D ambiguous. The CDR3 is made up of 11 amino acids. Trimming removed 6 bases at V and 9 bases at J, with 9 bases between. In germline, CDR1 is LNHDA, CDR2 SQIVND (reference sequence). For the CDR3, the DNA is TGTGCCAGTAGCGCAGACATTGAGCAGTTCTTC. Its protein is CASSADIEQFF.

CDR3 coding DNA: TGTGCCAGCAGTGACTCGGCTAGCGGGGGGTCAGATGAGCAGTTCTTC. Translating it yields CASSDSASGGSDEQFF. The chain is built from TRBV6-4 and TRBJ2-1, with 11 bases identical to TRBD2. Losses at the gene ends were 0 bases for V and 8 bases for J; bases not matched to a gene: 6. Looked up from germline, CDR1 is MRHNA and CDR2 is SNTAGT. The CDR3 runs to 16 residues.

This clone was found a few times. J is TRBJ2-2 and V is TRBV5-1; D is ambiguous. From germline, CDR1 is SGHRS and CDR2 YFSETQ. This CDR3 has 15 residues. V lost 0 bases, J lost 0 bases, and 6 bases lay in between. The CDR3 coding sequence is TGCGCCAGCAGCTTGGATACAGCGAACACCGGGGAGCTGTTTTTT. Translated: CASSLDTANTGELFF. The entire variable domain, with the rest obtained from reference TRBV5-1 and TRBJ2-2, is as follows: KAGVTQTPRYLIKTRGQQVTLSCSPISGHRSVSWYQQTPGQGLQFLFEYFSETQRNKGNFPGRFSGRQFSNSRSEMNVSTLELGDSALYLCASSLDTANTGELFFGEGSRLTVL.

V usage is TRBV4-1 and J usage is TRBJ2-7; 7 positions match TRBD1. J gave up 9 bases and V 4 bases, and 15 bases lay outside the gene matches. This CDR3 has 15 amino acids. Per germline, CDR1 MGHRA and CDR2 YSYEKL. CDR3 protein: CASSLNPGQLTGQYF. The DNA for the CDR3 is TGCGCCAGCAGCCTAAACCCGGGACAGCTTACGGGGCAGTACTTC.

The V call is TRBV5-4, the J call TRBJ2-5; 8 bases line up with TRBD1. V shed 5 bases and J 8 bases; nucleotides not matched to a gene: 8. This CDR3 is 13 amino acids long. Germline V gene data show CDR1 as SGHNT and CDR2 as YYREEE (reference sequence). DNA of the CDR3: TGTGCCAGCAGGAACCGGGACAGGAATACCCAGTACTTC. This codes for CASRNRDRNTQYF. The variable domain in full, completed from reference TRBV5-4 and TRBJ2-5, reads ETGVTQSPTHLIKTRGQQVTLRCSSQSGHNTVSWYQQALGQGPQFIFQYYREEENGRGNFPPRFSGLQFPNYSSELNVNALELDDSALYLCASRNRDRNTQYFGPGTRLLVL.

This clone appeared once. This chain connects TRBV5-1 to TRBJ2-7; D is uncertain. Germline V CDR1 and CDR2: SGHRS, YFSETQ. The CDR3 has 13 residues. V lost 4 bases and J lost 0, with 8 bases in between. CDR3 loop: CASSLESSYEQYF. For the CDR3, the DNA is TGCGCCAGCAGCCTCGAGAGCTCCTACGAGCAGTACTTC.

For the CDR3, the DNA is TGTGCCAGCAGTAACCTGCCAGGACAGCAAGAGACCCAGTACTTC. Protein: CASSNLPGQQETQYF. V and J are TRBV27 and TRBJ2-5; D may be TRBD1 (6 bases). The CDR3 runs to 15 residues. Germline loops: CDR1 MNHEY, CDR2 SMNVEV (reference sequence). Trimming removed 5 bases at V and 2 bases at J, with 15 bases between.

This rearrangement joins TRBV18 to TRBJ2-5, with D unclear. Between the trimmed V and J ends, which lost 3 bases and 2 bases, there was a span of 4 bases. Germline lookup yields CDR1 KGHSH and CDR2 LQKENI. This CDR3 spans 12 amino acids. The CDR3 coding sequence is TGTGCCAGCTCACCGACACAAGAGACCCAGTACTTC. Its translation is CASSPTQETQYF.

The rearrangement joins TRBV6-5 to TRBJ2-7; 11 bases map to TRBD1. CDR1 is MNHEY, CDR2 SVGAGI, per germline. There are 16 residues in the CDR3. Losses at the gene ends were 2 bases for V and 2 bases for J; bases not matched to a gene: 5. The CDR3 loop reads CASSYGGTGGTYEQYF. The CDR3 nucleotides read TGTGCCAGCAGTTACGGAGGGACAGGGGGGACCTACGAGCAGTACTTC.

The chain couples TRBV19 to TRBJ1-2, with 7 bases identical to TRBD1. Germline trimming cut 7 bases from V and 4 bases from J; bases unmatched to any gene: 3. The CDR3 covers 12 residues. CDR1 is LNHDA, CDR2 SQIVND, per germline (reference sequence). The CDR3 region has the DNA TGTGCCAGTACCAGGGACAGCTATGGCTACACCTTC. Amino acids: CASTRDSYGYTF. The full variable domain, in which reference TRBV19 and TRBJ1-2 provide the parts outside the CDR3, is DGGITQSPKYLFRKEGQNVTLSCEQNLNHDAMYWYRQDPGQGLRLIYYSQIVNDFQKGDIAEGYSVSREKKESFPLTVTSAQKNPTAFYLCASTRDSYGYTFGSGTRLTVV.

The count of this clone is one. This chain joins TRBV6-6 and TRBJ2-1, with D perhaps matching TRBD2 (6 bases). Trimming took 2 bases from V and 4 from J, leaving 6 bases between them. The length of the CDR3 is 13 residues. Germline loops: CDR1 MNHNY, CDR2 SVGAGI (reference sequence). The CDR3 DNA sequence: TGTGCCAGCAGTTACGGGGGGTACAATGAGCAGTTCTTC. Translated: CASSYGGYNEQFF.

This chain uses TRBV5-5 with TRBJ2-2; tentatively, D is TRBD2 (6 bases). CDR3 length equals 17 residues. Trimming stripped 4 bases from V and 1 base from J, with 17 bases between. Germline loops: CDR1 SGHKS, CDR2 YYEKEE (reference sequence). CDR3 region: CASSPTPLAENTGELFF. CDR3 DNA sequence: TGTGCCAGCAGCCCCACCCCCTTAGCGGAGAACACCGGGGAGCTGTTTTTT.

The CDR3 nucleotides are TGCGCCAGCAGCTTGGGGCTAGCGGGAGTCAGGACAGATACGCAGTATTTT. The encoded protein is CASSLGLAGVRTDTQYF. The chain couples TRBV5-1 to TRBJ2-3; 10 bases match TRBD2. This CDR3 is 17 amino acids long. V shed 0 bases and J 3 bases; nucleotides not matched to a gene: 7. Germline values: CDR1 SGHRS, CDR2 YFSETQ. The whole variable domain, remainder taken from reference TRBV5-1 and TRBJ2-3, is KAGVTQTPRYLIKTRGQQVTLSCSPISGHRSVSWYQQTPGQGLQFLFEYFSETQRNKGNFPGRFSGRQFSNSRSEMNVSTLELGDSALYLCASSLGLAGVRTDTQYFGPGTRLTVL.